This T cell receptor beta chain was sequenced for a study of blood T cell repertoires in COVID-19. Study overall: COVID-19 samples, acute and convalescent, were from the United States, Italy and Spain. The analysed material was cDNA or gDNA that came from T cells, B-cell-depleted T cells, or PBMCs.

Original analysis: Amplification of reference gene primers was used by the study to estimate nucleated cell counts. Produced via immunoSEQ multiplex PCR; TCRdb's table is partial and in-frame only. V and J calls and clone size are those listed in that table; D and trimming were worked out from the DNA. Among almost 400,000 clones listed, around 87% were seen once. Recruited during active infection, patients (from Seattle) were subsequently followed longitudinally. The sequencing input was peripheral blood. This TCR came from a woman aged 55-70 years with COVID-19, enrolled during active disease.

In DNA form, the CDR3 reads TGTGCCAGCAGCTTAGTGGGGCGGGAGACCCAGTACTTC. Translation gives CASSLVGRETQYF. This chain connects TRBV11-1 to TRBJ2-5, with D maybe TRBD1 (5 bases). The CDR3 sequence is 13 residues long. Germline CDR1 SGHAT, CDR2 FQDESV (reference sequence). V lost 1 base, J lost 5 bases, and 8 bases lay in between.